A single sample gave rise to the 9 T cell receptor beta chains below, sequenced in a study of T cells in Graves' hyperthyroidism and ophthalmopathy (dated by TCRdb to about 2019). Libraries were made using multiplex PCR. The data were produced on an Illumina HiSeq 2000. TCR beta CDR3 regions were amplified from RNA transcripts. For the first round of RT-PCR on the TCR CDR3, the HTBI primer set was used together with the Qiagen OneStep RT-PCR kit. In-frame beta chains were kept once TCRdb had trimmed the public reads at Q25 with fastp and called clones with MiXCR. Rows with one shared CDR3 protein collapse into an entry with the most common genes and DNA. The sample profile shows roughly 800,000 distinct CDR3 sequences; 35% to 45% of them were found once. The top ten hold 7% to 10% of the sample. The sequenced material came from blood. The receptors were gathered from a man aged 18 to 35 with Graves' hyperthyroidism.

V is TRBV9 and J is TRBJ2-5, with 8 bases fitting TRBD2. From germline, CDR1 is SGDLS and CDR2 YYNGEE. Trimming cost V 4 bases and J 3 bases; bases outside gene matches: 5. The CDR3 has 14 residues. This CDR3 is CASSSGGLEETQYF. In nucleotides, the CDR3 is TGTGCCAGCAGCTCGGGGGGGCTAGAAGAGACCCAGTACTTC.

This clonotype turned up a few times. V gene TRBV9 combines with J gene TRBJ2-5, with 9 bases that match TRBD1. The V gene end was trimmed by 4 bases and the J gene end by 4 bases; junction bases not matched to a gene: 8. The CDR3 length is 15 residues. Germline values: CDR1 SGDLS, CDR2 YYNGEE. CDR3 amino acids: CASSRGDRVSETQYF. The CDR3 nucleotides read TGTGCCAGCAGCCGGGGGGACAGGGTATCAGAGACCCAGTACTTC. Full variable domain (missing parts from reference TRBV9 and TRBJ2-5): DSGVTQTPKHLITATGQRVTLRCSPRSGDLSVYWYQQSLDQGLQFLIQYYNGEERAKGNILERFSAQQFPDLHSELNLSSLELGDSALYFCASSRGDRVSETQYFGPGTRLLVL.

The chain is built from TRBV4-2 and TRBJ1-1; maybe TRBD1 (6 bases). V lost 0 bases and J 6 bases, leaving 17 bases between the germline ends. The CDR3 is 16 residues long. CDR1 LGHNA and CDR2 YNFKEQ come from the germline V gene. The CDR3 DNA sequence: TGTGCCAGCAGCCAAGAAACGGCAGGGGAGATGGCTGAAGCTTTCTTT. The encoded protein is CASSQETAGEMAEAFF.

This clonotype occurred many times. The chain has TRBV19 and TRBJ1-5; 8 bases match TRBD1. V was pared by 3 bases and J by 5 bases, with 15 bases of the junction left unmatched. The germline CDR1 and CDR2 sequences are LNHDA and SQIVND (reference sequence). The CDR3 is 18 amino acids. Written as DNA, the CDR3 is TGTGCCAGTAGTATTCTGGACAGGGTACGGATCGCCTATCAGCCCCAGCATTTT. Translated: CASSILDRVRIAYQPQHF.

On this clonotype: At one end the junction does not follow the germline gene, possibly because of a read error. The CDR3 DNA follows: TGTGCCAGCAGCCTTGGGACCCACTACTTC. Amino acid sequence: CASSLGTHYF. This chain links TRBV2 with TRBJ2-5; TRBD1 or TRBD2 may be the D gene (5 bases each). Germline V gene data show CDR1 as SNHLY and CDR2 as FYNNEI. The CDR3 is made up of 10 amino acids.

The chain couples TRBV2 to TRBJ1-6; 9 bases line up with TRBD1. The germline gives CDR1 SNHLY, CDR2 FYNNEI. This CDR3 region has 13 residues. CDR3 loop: CGQGGQGHSPLHF. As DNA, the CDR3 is TGTGGCCAGGGGGGACAGGGACATTCACCCCTCCACTTT.

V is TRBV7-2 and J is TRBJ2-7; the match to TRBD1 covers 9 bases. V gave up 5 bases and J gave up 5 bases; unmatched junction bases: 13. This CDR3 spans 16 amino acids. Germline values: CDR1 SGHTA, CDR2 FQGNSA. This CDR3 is CASSEVGGTGKDEQYF. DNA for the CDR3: TGTGCCAGCAGCGAGGTGGGCGGGACAGGGAAGGACGAGCAGTACTTC.

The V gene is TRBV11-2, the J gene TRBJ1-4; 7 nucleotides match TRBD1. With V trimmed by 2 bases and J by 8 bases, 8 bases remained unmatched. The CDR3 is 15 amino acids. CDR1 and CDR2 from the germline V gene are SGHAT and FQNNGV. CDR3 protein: CASSLWTGLGEKLFF. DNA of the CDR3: TGTGCCAGCAGCTTATGGACAGGCCTGGGAGAAAAACTGTTTTTT.

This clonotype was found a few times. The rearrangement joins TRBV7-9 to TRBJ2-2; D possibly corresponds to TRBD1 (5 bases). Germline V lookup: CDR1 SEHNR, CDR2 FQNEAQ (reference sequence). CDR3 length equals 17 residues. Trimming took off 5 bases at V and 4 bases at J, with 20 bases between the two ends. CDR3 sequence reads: CASSQLPTVTSTGELFF. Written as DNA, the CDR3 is TGTGCCAGCAGCCAACTACCGACAGTGACGTCCACCGGGGAGCTGTTTTTT.